This T cell receptor (beta chain) emerged from a study of beta chain features in type 1 diabetes (dated by TCRdb to about 2018). Turning to the overall study: Patients and healthy donors did not differ in mean age, gender distribution, total cell number or subset yield. A total of about 110 million sorted cells were examined across all samples, and the number of cells per subset was strongly correlated with RNA yield. In the study, recently diagnosed type 1 diabetes patients and matched healthy donors were compared on the TCRB repertoires of their sorted circulating CD4+ T cell subsets. Whereas all 30 or so donors provided naive and central memory subsets, regulatory and stem cell-like memory subsets were isolated from just 8 patients and roughly eight healthy donors. Summary of the overall study and its limitations: Shorter templates might be favored by PCR, yet because patient and control samples were amplified and corrected together, any such skew would affect both groups equally. Because small numbers of individuals were included in the HLA sub-analyses, any influence of HLA type on TCRB rearrangement was left unresolved. In all four CD4+ subsets, TCRB CDR3 length was moderately but significantly shorter in type 1 diabetes patients. Naive, central memory and regulatory TCRB repertoires appeared more similar among patients than among healthy donors. At VDJ recombination sites, patients with type 1 diabetes made fewer insertions and deleted more nucleotides, a pattern implying thymic rearrangement abnormalities. Because cDNA was sequenced instead of genomic DNA, activated cells with high expression could be over-represented, although the groups did not differ in activation or CD3 levels.

All of the isolated RNA was reverse transcribed with the High Capacity cDNA Reverse Transcription Kit, so expressed TCRB transcripts were sequenced. Deep immunoSEQ sequencing was performed on naive, central memory and regulatory T cell samples, with an average of about 3.6 million total reads per sample. Sorted cells were lysed in RLT buffer and RNA was extracted with DNase-treated RNeasy Micro or Mini kits, depending on cell number. Each cell subset was processed on its own to prevent cross-contamination, while patient and healthy donor samples were processed together. The immunoSEQ multiplex PCR was used to amplify TCRB sequences from cDNA, generating 87-bp fragments that spanned the CDR3 region. Amplicons were sequenced on the Illumina HiSeq platform. Turning to the authors' computational methods: Synthetic template baselines were used to correct PCR bias computationally, reads within Hamming distance 2 were collapsed, and singletons that could not be merged were discarded. Reads were aligned against IMGT to assign V, D and J genes, CDR3 length and insertions or deletions at six rearrangement sites. Clonotype counts were normalized to sorted cell number within each subset before computing true diversity and Gini coefficients with the tcR R package. The overlap coefficient, calculated on TCRB nucleotide sequences, was used to measure repertoire sharing. As a proxy for the pre-selection repertoire, out-of-frame TCRB sequences from naive cells were analyzed. The table was pulled from immuneACCESS by TCRdb, which kept in-frame rearrangements only. Such tables lose some clones; where checked, under half of the loss comes from unresolved V genes, and the rest has no known cause. The D gene and trimming were derived from the DNA, and the V and J assignments and clone size from that table. The sample table holds 300,000 to 400,000 clones, of which approximately 15% were seen once. Roughly 0.015% of the sample goes to the ten largest clones.

This clone was seen a few times. No antigen is known for it. Per-base quality was not reported, and no clone a single base away is much larger than it. From each donor, a single peripheral blood sample of 100 to 150 mL on average was drawn into heparinised tubes. A BD FACSAria II and a panel including CD45RO, CCR7, CD25, CD127, CD95 and CD27 were used to sort naive, central memory, regulatory and stem cell-like memory CD4+ T cells. A purity above 95% was achieved for all sorted populations. Right away, PBMCs were isolated by Lymphoprep density gradient centrifugation and were stained directly, with no culture step. So that batch effects would be minimized, each experiment stained and sorted samples in pairs, pairing one healthy donor with one patient. The receptor's source is a woman aged 18-35 years with type 1 diabetes. The sequenced sample consisted of naive CD4+ T cells from blood. The intended sense of this specimen's cell subset or site label: true naive CD4+ T cells.

The DNA sequence follows: TGTGCCAGCTCATCGACAGAGAACACTGAAGCTTTCTTT. Its protein is CASSSTENTEAFF. The rearrangement joined TRBV18 to TRBJ1-1; 5 matching bases give a weak D call of TRBD1. The CDR3 starts with the cysteine, ends with the phenylalanine, and has 13 residues. Here the CDR3 DNA is all that survives: 39 bases in frame from base 1. At the junction V is shortened by 5 bases and J by 1 base, with 8 bases in between. CDR1 and CDR2 (KGHSH, LQKENI) derive from the germline V gene.